Listed below are T cell receptor beta chains from one sample, sequenced in a study of T cell responses to AZD1222 COVID-19 vaccine. Using immunoSEQ multiplex PCR, the repertoire was profiled, and TCRdb retains in-frame clones only, with some absent. Of about 150,000 clones in the sample, about 90% were seen once. The sequenced sample was peripheral blood, obtained on day 0 of AZD1222 vaccination. These receptors were collected from an adult in good health. CDR3s include the opening cysteine and the closing phenylalanine or tryptophan. D genes are given only for firm matches. Clone size is not always given. Where it is, it says once, few, many or a class for expanded clones.

DNA: TGTGCCATCACTGAAGGGGGGTCTGGAAACACCATATATTTT
CDR3: CAITEGGSGNTIYF
J: TRBJ1-3
D: NA
size: NA
V: TRBV10-3

DNA: TGTGCCAGTAGTATCCTCACAGGGAGCTTCTACGAGCAGTACTTC
CDR3: CASSILTGSFYEQYF
J: TRBJ2-7
D: NA
size: NA
V: TRBV19

DNA: TGTGCCAGCAGCGGACGACTAGGGTACAATGAGCAGTTCTTC
CDR3: CASSGRLGYNEQFF
J: TRBJ2-1
D: NA
size: NA
V: TRBV6-5

DNA: TGCAGCGCCTACCAGGGGGATGGGGCCAACGTCCTGACTTTC
CDR3: CSAYQGDGANVLTF
J: TRBJ2-6
D: TRBD1
size: NA
V: TRBV29-1

DNA: TGCGCCAGAGGGTTACTCAGCGGATCCTACAATGAGCAGTTCTTC
CDR3: CARGLLSGSYNEQFF
J: TRBJ2-1
D: NA
size: NA
V: TRBV10-1

DNA: TGTGCCAGTAGTGACGGGACTAACTATGGCTACACCTTC
CDR3: CASSDGTNYGYTF
J: TRBJ1-2
D: NA
size: NA
V: TRBV19

DNA: TGCAGCGGGGGGTCAGGGGACGAAAAACTGTTTTTT
CDR3: CSGGSGDEKLFF
J: TRBJ1-4
D: NA
size: NA
V: TRBV29-1

DNA: TGTGCCAGCAGCCATACCTGGGAGATGGGCTACACCTTC
CDR3: CASSHTWEMGYTF
J: TRBJ1-2
D: NA
size: NA
V: TRBV14

DNA: TGTGCCAGAAGCCCCCATTGGGGGGACTATGGCTACACCTTC
CDR3: CARSPHWGDYGYTF
J: TRBJ1-2
D: NA
size: NA
V: TRBV7-5

DNA: TGTGCCAGCAGTGCAGACCAAGAGACCCAGTACTTC
CDR3: CASSADQETQYF
J: TRBJ2-5
D: NA
size: NA
V: TRBV2

DNA: TGCGCCAGCAGCCAAGGGGACATCATCACAGATACGCAGTATTTT
CDR3: CASSQGDIITDTQYF
J: TRBJ2-3
D: NA
size: NA
V: TRBV4-3

DNA: TGTGCCAGCAGCCGGCGGGGGTCTAATGAAAAACTGTTTTTT
CDR3: CASSRRGSNEKLFF
J: TRBJ1-4
D: NA
size: once
V: TRBV25-1

DNA: TGTGCTAGTGGTCCCTGGGACCTGGGGGACTATGGCTACACCTTC
CDR3: CASGPWDLGDYGYTF
J: TRBJ1-2
D: NA
size: NA
V: TRBV12-5

DNA: TGTGCCAGCAGCAGCAGGGAGGAACAGCCCCAGCATTTT
CDR3: CASSSREEQPQHF
J: TRBJ1-5
D: NA
size: NA
V: TRBV21-1

DNA: TGTGCCAGCAATAGGTTAGGCTCCTATAATTCACCCCTCCACTTT
CDR3: CASNRLGSYNSPLHF
J: TRBJ1-6
D: NA
size: NA
V: TRBV9

DNA: TGTGCCAGCAGCTTAGATGCAGGGCCCCTCCACTTT
CDR3: CASSLDAGPLHF
J: TRBJ1-6
D: NA
size: NA
V: TRBV11-3

DNA: TGTGCCAGCAGCTCGACAGGGTACAATGAGCAGTTCTTC
CDR3: CASSSTGYNEQFF
J: TRBJ2-1
D: TRBD1
size: NA
V: TRBV7-9

DNA: TGTGCCAGCACCCCGTCGGCAGCAGCCCTAGGCTACACCTTC
CDR3: CASTPSAAALGYTF
J: TRBJ1-2
D: NA
size: NA
V: TRBV7-8